This TCR beta chain was obtained from a study of blood T cell repertoires in COVID-19. Whole-study context: Spain, Italy and the United States supplied samples that represented acute and convalescent COVID-19. PBMCs, B-cell-depleted T cells, or T cells provided the cDNA or gDNA that made up the material.

How the authors handled the data: Amplified reference gene primers provided the basis for estimating nucleated cell counts. The protocol was immunoSEQ multiplex PCR, while the TCRdb copy is restricted to in-frame clones and leaves out a portion. D and trimming come from the DNA, and the V and J calls and clone size come from that table. The sample shows over 300,000 clones, over 70% of them seen only once. CDR3 length: 17 amino acids. Trimming left V 1 base short and J 0 bases short, with 13 bases between. Germline lookup yields CDR1 SEHNR and CDR2 FQNEAQ (reference sequence). The sample comprised peripheral blood. V gene TRBV7-9 combines with J gene TRBJ1-3, with D hard to call. This sequence originates from a woman aged 50 to 60 with acute or convalescent COVID-19. The CDR3 DNA is TGTGCCAGCAGCTTAGGGGTTGGCACAGCCTCTGGAAACACCATATATTTT. It codes for CASSLGVGTASGNTIYF.